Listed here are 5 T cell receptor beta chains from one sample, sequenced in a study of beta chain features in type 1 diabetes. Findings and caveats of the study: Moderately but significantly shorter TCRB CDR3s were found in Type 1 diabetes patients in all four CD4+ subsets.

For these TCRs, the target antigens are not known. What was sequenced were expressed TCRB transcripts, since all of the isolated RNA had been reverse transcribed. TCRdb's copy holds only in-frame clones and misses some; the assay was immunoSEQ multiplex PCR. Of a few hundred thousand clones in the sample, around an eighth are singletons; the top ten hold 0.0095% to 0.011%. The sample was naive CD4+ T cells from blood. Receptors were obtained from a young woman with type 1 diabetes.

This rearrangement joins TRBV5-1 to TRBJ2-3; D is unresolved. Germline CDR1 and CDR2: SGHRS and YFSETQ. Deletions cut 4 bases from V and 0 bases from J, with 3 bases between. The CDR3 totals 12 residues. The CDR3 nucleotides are TGCGCCAGCAGCCCAAGCACAGATACGCAGTATTTT. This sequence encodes CASSPSTDTQYF.

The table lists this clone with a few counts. CDR3 amino acids: CASSYSPDPYEQYF. The CDR3 region has the DNA TGTGCCAGCAGTTACTCACCAGATCCCTACGAGCAGTACTTC. The V gene is TRBV6-5, the J gene TRBJ2-7; D uncertain. CDR1 MNHEY and CDR2 SVGAGI come from the germline V gene. Trimming shortened V by 0 bases and J by 2 bases, and 8 bases separated the two germline ends. The CDR3 loop spans 14 amino acids.

CDR3 coding DNA: TGTGCCAGCAGGAGACTAGCGGGGGGGGAGACCCAGTACTTC. Residues: CASRRLAGGETQYF. The chain recombines TRBV2 with TRBJ2-5; TRBD2 aligns across 14 bases. J was trimmed by 5 bases and V by 6 bases; bases with no gene match: 2. Germline V lookup: CDR1 SNHLY, CDR2 FYNNEI. The CDR3 is 14 residues long.

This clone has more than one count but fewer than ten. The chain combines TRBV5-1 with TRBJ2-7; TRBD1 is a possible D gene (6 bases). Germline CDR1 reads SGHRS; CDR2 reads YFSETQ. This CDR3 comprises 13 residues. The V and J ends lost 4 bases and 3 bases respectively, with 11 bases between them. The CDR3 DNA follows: TGCGCCAGCAGCCTCACAGGGAACTACGAGCAGTACTTC. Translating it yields CASSLTGNYEQYF.

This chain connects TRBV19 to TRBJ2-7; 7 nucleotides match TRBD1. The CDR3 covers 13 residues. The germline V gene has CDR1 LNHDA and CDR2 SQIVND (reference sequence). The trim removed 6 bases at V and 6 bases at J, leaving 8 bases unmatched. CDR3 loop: CASRVTGEGEQYF. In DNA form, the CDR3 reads TGTGCCAGTAGAGTAACAGGGGAAGGCGAGCAGTACTTC.